This TCR beta chain was sequenced in a study of blood T cell repertoires in COVID-19. Turning to the study itself: Some COVID-19 samples were acute and others convalescent; all came from the United States, Italy and Spain. T cells, B-cell-depleted T cells, or PBMCs provided the cDNA or gDNA that served as material.

Seattle-derived patients entered the study during active infection and were followed longitudinally. Per the original methods: Reference gene primer amplification in the assay estimated nucleated cell counts. Profiling relied on immunoSEQ multiplex PCR, and the TCRdb table lists in-frame clones only, not all of them. V and J calls and clone size are given by that table; D and trimming were obtained from the DNA. The repertoire includes roughly 90,000 clones, 70% to 90% of them detected once, and approximately 2.8% sits in the top ten. With 4 bases clipped from V and 15 bases from J, the junction kept 4 bases outside the gene matches. The CDR3 consists of 11 residues.

Sequencing was carried out using peripheral blood. V gene TRBV12-3 or TRBV12-4 combines with J gene TRBJ2-1; 9 positions agree with TRBD1. The receptor comes from a woman over 75 with COVID-19, enrolled during active disease. The CDR3 loop reads CASSSGTGRFF. The CDR3 DNA follows: TGTGCCAGCAGTTCAGGGACAGGGAGGTTCTTC.